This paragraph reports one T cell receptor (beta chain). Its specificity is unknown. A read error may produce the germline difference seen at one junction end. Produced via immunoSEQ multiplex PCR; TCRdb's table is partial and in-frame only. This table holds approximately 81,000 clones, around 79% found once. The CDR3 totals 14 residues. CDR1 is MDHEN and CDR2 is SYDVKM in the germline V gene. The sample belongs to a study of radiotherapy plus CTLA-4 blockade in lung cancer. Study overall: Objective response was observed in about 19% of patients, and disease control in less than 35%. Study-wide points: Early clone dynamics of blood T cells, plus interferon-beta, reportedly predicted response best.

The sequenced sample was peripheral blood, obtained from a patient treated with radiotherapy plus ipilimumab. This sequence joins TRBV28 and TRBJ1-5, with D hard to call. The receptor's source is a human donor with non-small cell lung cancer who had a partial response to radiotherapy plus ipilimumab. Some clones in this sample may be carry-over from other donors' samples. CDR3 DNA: TGTGCCAGCAGATTATACGGGAGAAATCAGCCCCAGCATTTT. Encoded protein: CASRLYGRNQPQHF.